This T cell receptor beta chain came from a study of T-cell reconstitution after alpha-beta-depleted transplantation in children. It was with unique molecular identifiers that the TCRbeta library was prepared. TCRdb independently ran MiXCR on the PCR reads; one entry per CDR3 protein. The sample lists 900,000 or so distinct CDR3 sequences, 16% occurring once. The CDR3 loop spans 14 amino acids. CDR1 is SGHDT, CDR2 YYEEEE, per germline. V shed 0 bases and J 6 bases; nucleotides not matched to a gene: 4. Note on this clonotype: Its antigen is not known.

Study findings and constraints: T-cell numbers and diversity one year post-transplant derived largely from freshly generated T cells. The study reportedly traced alpha-beta T cells about two months after transplant to several hundred expanded graft clones. At day 60, the high TCRbeta diversity found in some patients originated from recipient T cells and thymic progenitors that had survived.

Sample: PBMCs, mostly from graft donor cells, taken 360 days after TCRalphabeta/CD19-depleted stem cell transplant. This sequence originates from a male patient between 5 and 17 years old who had a stem cell transplant for acute lymphoblastic leukemia, so the T cells may come from the graft donor. This sequence joins TRBV5-6 and TRBJ2-7, with 9 bases that match TRBD1. CDR3 residues: CASSLAMTGGEQYF. CDR3 DNA: TGTGCCAGCAGCTTGGCCATGACAGGGGGCGAGCAGTACTTC.